This T cell receptor (beta chain) was sequenced during a study of cytomegalovirus exposure and HLA in healthy donors. Study at large: The Caucasian-associated ancestry cluster contained 75% to 85% of the 300 to 450 genotyped donors. The study, taken as a whole, reports: A later analysis found TCR association rates differed by HLA locus, highest for DRB1 and lowest for HLA-C.

Vbeta (60) and Jbeta (13) primers were used in the PCR. Profiled with immunoSEQ multiplex PCR; TCRdb holds only in-frame clones, not every one. The table shows roughly 150,000 clones, with approximately 80% occurring only once. This clone has a single count. The antigen remains unidentified. The CDR3 extends over 13 amino acids. V gave up 6 bases and J gave up 0 bases, with 9 bases separating them. The germline V gene encodes CDR1 MNHEY and CDR2 SVGAGI. The V gene is TRBV6-5, the J gene TRBJ2-7; D perhaps matches TRBD1 (5 bases). Sample: PBMCs. This TCR derives from a woman aged 45-60 years in good health and CMV-seropositive. Here the CDR3 reads CASRGRVSYEQYF. The DNA of the CDR3 is TGTGCCAGCAGGGGCAGGGTCTCCTACGAGCAGTACTTC.